Presented here are 25 T cell receptor beta chains from one specimen sequenced in a study of shared clonotypes between healthy human individuals. The data were produced by immunoSEQ multiplex PCR, yet TCRdb's version contains in-frame clones alone and is incomplete. The sample shows over 950,000 clones, approximately 75% of them seen only once. Sequencing was done on a sample of memory CD4+ T cells from PBMCs. Subset meaning: CD45RA-negative fraction. The receptors derive from a man between 18 and 29 years old in good health. Some clones in this sample may be carry-over from other donors' samples.

Notes on this clone: This CDR3 is also generated by other DNA sequences in the sample. The chain couples TRBV15 to TRBJ2-5; either TRBD1 or TRBD2 may fit D (6 bases each). V was pared by 9 bases and J by 5 bases, with 19 bases between. The germline V gene has CDR1 LNHNV and CDR2 YYDKDF (reference sequence). The CDR3 has 14 amino acids. CDR3 region: CATSLGGREETQYF. Written as DNA, the CDR3 is TGTGCCACAAGTTTAGGGGGGCGCGAGGAGACCCAGTACTTC.

The J gene is TRBJ2-1, the V gene TRBV10-3; either TRBD1 or TRBD2 may supply D (5 bases each). Looked up from germline, CDR1 is ENHRY and CDR2 is SYGVKD. V gave up 3 bases and J gave up 6 bases, with 12 bases separating them. The CDR3 contains 14 residues. The CDR3 region is CAISDSTGRNEQFF. The CDR3 DNA reads TGTGCCATCAGTGATTCGACGGGACGCAATGAGCAGTTCTTC.

The gene calls are TRBV7-9 and TRBJ1-4; D is uncertain. Germline loops: CDR1 SEHNR, CDR2 FQNEAQ (reference sequence). The CDR3 contains 13 residues. Trimming stripped 3 bases from V and 5 bases from J, with 7 bases between. Here the CDR3 reads CASSLGQNEKLFF. The CDR3 DNA reads TGTGCCAGCAGCTTGGGCCAAAATGAAAAACTGTTTTTT.

V gene TRBV27 combines with J gene TRBJ2-5; 8 bases are a match to TRBD1. The CDR3 spans 13 residues. V trimming: 3 bases; J trimming: 7 bases; junction bases outside the gene matches: 4. From germline, CDR1 is MNHEY and CDR2 SMNVEV (reference sequence). This chain's CDR3 is CASSFTGTGTQYF. For the CDR3, the DNA is TGTGCCAGCAGTTTTACGGGGACAGGGACCCAGTACTTC.

The chain employs TRBV28 and TRBJ1-2; D is ambiguous. There are 12 residues in the CDR3. Germline V CDR1 and CDR2: MDHEN, SYDVKM. Trimming shortened V by 5 bases and J by 4 bases, and 8 bases separated the two germline ends. This CDR3 is CASSTSIYGYTF. CDR3 sequence (DNA): TGTGCCAGCAGTACCTCTATCTATGGCTACACCTTC.

In the case of this clone: Other DNA variants within this sample encode the same CDR3. The genes are TRBV7-6 and TRBJ2-5; D not certain. The CDR3 loop spans 14 amino acids. Trimming took 1 base from V and 5 from J, leaving 11 bases between them. CDR1 SGHVS and CDR2 FNYEAQ come from the germline V gene. CDR3 residues: CASSLEGGRETQYF. The CDR3 region has the DNA TGTGCCAGCAGCTTAGAGGGTGGAAGGGAGACCCAGTACTTC.

In its sample, this clone was seen many times. The gene calls are TRBV7-2 and TRBJ2-2, with D unresolved. Germline V gives CDR1 SGHTA, CDR2 FQGNSA. V lost 6 bases, J lost 7 bases, and 15 bases lay in between. CDR3 size: 14 residues. The CDR3 is CASSPPRVNGELFF. CDR3 in DNA: TGTGCCAGCAGTCCACCTCGAGTAAACGGGGAGCTGTTTTTT.

The chain combines TRBV2 with TRBJ2-1, with D tentatively TRBD1 (6 bases). The CDR3 has 16 amino acids. The germline V gene encodes CDR1 SNHLY and CDR2 FYNNEI. V was trimmed by 6 bases and J by 2 bases, leaving 17 bases between them. The chain's CDR3 is CASSRGLSGPYNEQFF. The CDR3 DNA reads as TGTGCCAGCAGCAGGGGATTATCGGGCCCCTACAATGAGCAGTTCTTC.

This clone was found many times. The chain has TRBV7-2 and TRBJ1-5; D is undetermined. The CDR3 totals 13 residues. V was pared by 1 base and J by 4 bases, with 5 bases between. Per the germline V gene, CDR1 is SGHTA and CDR2 is FQGNSA. CDR3 sequence (DNA): TGTGCCAGCAGCTTAGGGCCTAATCAGCCCCAGCATTTT. Translation gives CASSLGPNQPQHF. Variable domain in full (rest from reference TRBV7-2 and TRBJ1-5): GAGVSQSPSNKVTEKGKDVELRCDPISGHTALYWYRQSLGQGLEFLIYFQGNSAPDKSGLPSDRFSAERTGGSVSTLTIQRTQQEDSAVYLCASSLGPNQPQHFGDGTRLSIL.

There are many counts of this clone. The V and J genes are TRBV11-3 and TRBJ2-7; 10 nucleotides line up with TRBD1. V gave up 5 bases and J gave up 9 bases; unmatched junction bases: 19. CDR3 length equals 17 residues. CDR1 is SGHNT, CDR2 YENEEA, per germline. CDR3: CASSQEVRDRGKDGQYF. CDR3 in DNA: TGTGCCAGCAGCCAAGAGGTCCGGGACAGGGGTAAAGATGGGCAGTACTTC.

The chain carries TRBV7-2 and TRBJ2-7; tentatively, D is TRBD1 (5 bases). CDR3 size: 14 residues. Germline V lookup: CDR1 SGHTA, CDR2 FQGNSA. V was trimmed by 5 bases and J by 4 bases, leaving 15 bases between them. The CDR3 here is CASSQQVTGYEQYF. The CDR3 DNA follows: TGTGCCAGCAGCCAGCAAGTTACAGGTTACGAGCAGTACTTC.

The chain combines TRBV5-1 with TRBJ2-7, with 11 positions matching TRBD2. The CDR3 runs 15 residues. The germline gives CDR1 SGHRS, CDR2 YFSETQ. Losses at the gene ends were 1 base for V and 3 bases for J; bases not matched to a gene: 3. Written as DNA, the CDR3 is TGCGCCAGCAGCTTGATAGCGGGAGGGCTCTACGAGCAGTACTTC. Amino acid sequence: CASSLIAGGLYEQYF.

The chain couples TRBV10-3 to TRBJ2-3, with 8 bases that match TRBD2. The V and J ends lost 3 bases and 3 bases, in that order; junction bases with no gene match: 5. The CDR3 loop spans 15 amino acids. Looked up from germline, CDR1 is ENHRY and CDR2 is SYGVKD. The CDR3 nucleotides are TGTGCCATCAGTGAATTAGCGGGGACAACAGATACGCAGTATTTT. Its translation is CAISELAGTTDTQYF.

The rearrangement joins TRBV25-1 to TRBJ2-5; no reliable D call. Matching the DNA end better, TRBJ2-7 makes the J call doubtful. The CDR3 spans 13 residues. CDR1 and CDR2 (germline): MGHDK, SYGVNS. This chain's CDR3 is CASSKGPSYEQYF. The CDR3 nucleotides are TGTGCCAGCTCCAAAGGACCCTCCTACGAGCAGTACTTC.

This rearrangement joins TRBV6-6 to TRBJ1-5, with 8 bases aligning to TRBD1. The V gene's germline CDR1 is MNHNY and CDR2 SVGAGI (reference sequence). CDR3 length equals 14 residues. The trim removed 2 bases at V and 6 bases at J, leaving 3 bases unmatched. The CDR3 sequence: CASSYDRGSQPQHF. DNA of the CDR3: TGTGCCAGCAGTTACGACAGGGGAAGTCAGCCCCAGCATTTT.

The genes are TRBV29-1 and TRBJ2-5; TRBD1 matches at 9 bases. The J call may not be correct, given that the DNA end is closer to TRBJ2-7. Germline V gene lookup returns CDR1 SQVTM and CDR2 ANQGSEA. The CDR3 is 13 amino acids. The CDR3 DNA sequence: TGCAGCGTTAGACACAGGGGGCGGTACGAGCAGTACTTC. This gives the protein CSVRHRGRYEQYF.

The genes are TRBV12-5 and TRBJ1-2, with 9 positions matching TRBD1. Germline V gene lookup returns CDR1 LGHNT and CDR2 FRNRAP. The V segment lost 7 bases and the J segment 4 bases; nucleotides outside the gene matches: 4. The CDR3 covers 13 residues. This CDR3 reads CASAQTGGYGYTF. The CDR3 DNA reads as TGTGCTAGTGCCCAGACAGGGGGCTATGGCTACACCTTC.

Note on this clone: Other nucleotide sequences from this sample produce the same CDR3. This chain uses TRBV2 with TRBJ2-1, with a weak D call TRBD1 (6 bases). There are 12 residues in the CDR3. Per the germline V gene, CDR1 is SNHLY and CDR2 is FYNNEI. V was trimmed by 6 bases and J by 7 bases, leaving 10 bases between them. CDR3 residues: CASSLQGNEQFF. The CDR3 nucleotides are TGTGCCAGCAGCTTACAGGGTAATGAGCAGTTCTTC.

CDR3 loop: CASSAGRVDNQPQHF. The CDR3 bases are TGTGCCAGCAGCGCCGGGAGGGTGGATAATCAGCCCCAGCATTTT. The V and J genes are TRBV7-9 and TRBJ1-5; D unclear. The germline V and J ends were trimmed by 5 bases and 4 bases, with 15 bases remaining between them. The CDR3 covers 15 residues. Germline CDR1 reads SEHNR; CDR2 reads FQNEAQ (reference sequence).

The chain recombines TRBV5-1 with TRBJ2-5; 9 nucleotides line up with TRBD1. V trimming: 3 bases; J trimming: 5 bases; junction bases outside the gene matches: 2. The CDR3 is 13 amino acids. Germline V gene data show CDR1 as SGHRS and CDR2 as YFSETQ. The DNA for the CDR3 is TGCGCCAGCAGCTACAGGGGGCAGGAGACCCAGTACTTC. Its translation is CASSYRGQETQYF.

This clone was detected only a few times. V usage is TRBV18 and J usage is TRBJ1-1; D is unclear. Trimming took 2 bases from V and 1 from J, leaving 11 bases between them. The CDR3 extends over 15 amino acids. Germline V gives CDR1 KGHSH, CDR2 LQKENI. CDR3 sequence reads: CASSPTADKNTEAFF. As DNA, the CDR3 is TGTGCCAGCTCACCAACCGCTGACAAGAACACTGAAGCTTTCTTT.

The J gene is TRBJ1-5, the V gene TRBV6-6, with 7 positions matching TRBD1. The CDR3 has 15 residues. The J segment lost 1 base and the V segment lost 4 bases, leaving 4 bases of the junction unmatched. Germline-derived CDR1 and CDR2 are MNHNY and SVGAGI (reference sequence). The CDR3 sequence is CASSSRGESNQPQHF. DNA for the CDR3: TGTGCCAGCAGTTCCAGGGGGGAAAGCAATCAGCCCCAGCATTTT.

Only a few counts were recorded for this clone. The genes are TRBV10-3 and TRBJ1-4, with 7 bases matching TRBD1. CDR3 length: 15 residues. Germline V gene lookup returns CDR1 ENHRY and CDR2 SYGVKD. Trimming removed 2 bases from V and 3 bases from J; junction bases left unmatched: 3. The CDR3 DNA reads TGTGCCATCAGTGAGGCCGGGACAGCTAATGAAAAACTGTTTTTT. As protein: CAISEAGTANEKLFF.

A remark on this clone: Other DNA sequences in the sample encode the same CDR3. The chain carries TRBV28 and TRBJ1-5, with D unclear. V was trimmed by 4 bases and J by 4 bases, leaving 11 bases between them. CDR3 length equals 14 residues. From germline, CDR1 is MDHEN and CDR2 SYDVKM. CDR3: CASSSPPGNQPQHF. DNA of the CDR3: TGTGCCAGCAGTTCTCCCCCGGGAAATCAGCCCCAGCATTTT.

V and J are TRBV2 and TRBJ1-4, with D possibly TRBD1 on 6 matching bases. CDR1 SNHLY and CDR2 FYNNEI come from the germline V gene. CDR3 size: 14 residues. V was cut by 2 bases and J by 8 bases, with 12 bases left in between. The CDR3 spells CASSELGGREKLFF. For the CDR3, the DNA is TGTGCCAGCAGTGAATTGGGGGGCAGGGAAAAACTGTTTTTT.